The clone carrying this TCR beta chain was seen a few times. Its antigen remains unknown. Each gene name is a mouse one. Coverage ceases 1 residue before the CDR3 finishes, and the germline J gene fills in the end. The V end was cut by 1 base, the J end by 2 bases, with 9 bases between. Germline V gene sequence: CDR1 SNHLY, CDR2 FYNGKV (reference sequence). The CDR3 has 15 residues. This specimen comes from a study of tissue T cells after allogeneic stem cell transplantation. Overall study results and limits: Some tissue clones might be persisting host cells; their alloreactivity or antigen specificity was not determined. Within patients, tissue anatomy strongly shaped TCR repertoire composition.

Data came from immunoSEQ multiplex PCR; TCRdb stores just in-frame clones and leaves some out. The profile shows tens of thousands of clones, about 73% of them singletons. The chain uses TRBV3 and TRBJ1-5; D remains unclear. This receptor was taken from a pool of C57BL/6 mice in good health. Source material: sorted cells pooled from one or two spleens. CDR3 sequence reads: CASSLEGGDNQAPLF. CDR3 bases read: TGTGCCAGCAGCTTAGAAGGAGGCGACAACCAGGCTCCGCTT.